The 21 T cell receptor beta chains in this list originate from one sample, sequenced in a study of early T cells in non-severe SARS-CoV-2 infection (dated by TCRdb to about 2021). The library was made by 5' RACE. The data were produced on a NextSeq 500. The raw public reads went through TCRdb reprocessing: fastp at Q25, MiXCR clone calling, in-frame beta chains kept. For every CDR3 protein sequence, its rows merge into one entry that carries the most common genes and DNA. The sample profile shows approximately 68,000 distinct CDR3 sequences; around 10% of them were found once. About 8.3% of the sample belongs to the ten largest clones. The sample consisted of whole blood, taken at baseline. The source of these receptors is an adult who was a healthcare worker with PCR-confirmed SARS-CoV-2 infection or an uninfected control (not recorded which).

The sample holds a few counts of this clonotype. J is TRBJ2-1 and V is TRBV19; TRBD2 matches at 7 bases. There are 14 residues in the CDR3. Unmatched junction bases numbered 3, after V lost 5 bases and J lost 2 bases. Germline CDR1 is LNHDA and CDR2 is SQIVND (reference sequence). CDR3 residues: CASSLGGTYNEQFF. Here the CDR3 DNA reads TGTGCCAGTAGTTTGGGGGGGACCTACAATGAGCAGTTCTTC.

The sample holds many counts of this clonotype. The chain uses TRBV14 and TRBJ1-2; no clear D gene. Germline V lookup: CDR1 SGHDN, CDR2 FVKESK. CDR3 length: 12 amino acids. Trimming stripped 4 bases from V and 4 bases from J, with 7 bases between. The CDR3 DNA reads TGTGCCAGCAGCCGGGAGACCTATGGCTACACCTTC. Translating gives CASSRETYGYTF.

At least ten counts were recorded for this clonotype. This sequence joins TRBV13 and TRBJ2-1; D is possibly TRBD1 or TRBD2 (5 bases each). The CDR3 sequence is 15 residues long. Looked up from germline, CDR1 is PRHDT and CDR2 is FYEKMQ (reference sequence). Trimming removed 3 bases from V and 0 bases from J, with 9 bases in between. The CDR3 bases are TGTGCCAGCAGCTTCGGGACGAGCTCCTACAATGAGCAGTTCTTC. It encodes CASSFGTSSYNEQFF.

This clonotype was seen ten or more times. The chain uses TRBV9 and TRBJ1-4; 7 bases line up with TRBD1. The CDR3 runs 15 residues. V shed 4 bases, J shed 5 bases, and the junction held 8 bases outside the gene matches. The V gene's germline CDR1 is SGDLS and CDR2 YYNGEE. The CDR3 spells CASSRTGDPNEKLFF. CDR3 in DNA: TGTGCCAGCAGCCGCACAGGGGATCCGAATGAAAAACTGTTTTTT. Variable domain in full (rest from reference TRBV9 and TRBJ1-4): DSGVTQTPKHLITATGQRVTLRCSPRSGDLSVYWYQQSLDQGLQFLIQYYNGEERAKGNILERFSAQQFPDLHSELNLSSLELGDSALYFCASSRTGDPNEKLFFGSGTQLSVL.

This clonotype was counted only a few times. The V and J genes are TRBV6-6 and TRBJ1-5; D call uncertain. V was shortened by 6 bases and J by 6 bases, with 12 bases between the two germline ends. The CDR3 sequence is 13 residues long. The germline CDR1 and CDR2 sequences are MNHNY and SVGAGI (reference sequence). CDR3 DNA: TGTGCCAGCAGCGGCATGGTAAGTCAGCCCCAGCATTTT. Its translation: CASSGMVSQPQHF.

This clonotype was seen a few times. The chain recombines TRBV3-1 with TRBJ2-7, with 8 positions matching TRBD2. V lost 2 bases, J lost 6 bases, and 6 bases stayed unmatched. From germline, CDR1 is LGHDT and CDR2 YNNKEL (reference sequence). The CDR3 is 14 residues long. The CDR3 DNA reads TGTGCCAGCAGCCAACTACCGGGAGGGGGCGAGCAGTACTTC. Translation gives CASSQLPGGGEQYF.

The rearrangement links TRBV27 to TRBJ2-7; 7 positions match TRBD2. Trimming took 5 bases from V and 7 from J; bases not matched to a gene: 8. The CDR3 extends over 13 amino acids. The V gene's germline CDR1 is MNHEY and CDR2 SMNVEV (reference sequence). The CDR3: CASSIWGGDEQYF. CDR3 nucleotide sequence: TGTGCCAGCAGTATCTGGGGGGGTGATGAGCAGTACTTC.

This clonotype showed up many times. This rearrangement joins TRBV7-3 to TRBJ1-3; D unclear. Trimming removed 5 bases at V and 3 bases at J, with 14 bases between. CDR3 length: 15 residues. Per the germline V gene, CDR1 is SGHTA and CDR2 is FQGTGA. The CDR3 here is CASSRNGPFGNTIYF. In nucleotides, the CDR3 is TGTGCCAGCAGCCGAAATGGCCCATTTGGAAACACCATATATTTT.

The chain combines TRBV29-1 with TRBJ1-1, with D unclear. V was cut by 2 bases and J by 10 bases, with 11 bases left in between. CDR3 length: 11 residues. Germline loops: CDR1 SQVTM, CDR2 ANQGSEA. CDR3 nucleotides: TGCAGCGTTGAAACAGCCCGGCGAGCTTTCTTT. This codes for CSVETARRAFF.

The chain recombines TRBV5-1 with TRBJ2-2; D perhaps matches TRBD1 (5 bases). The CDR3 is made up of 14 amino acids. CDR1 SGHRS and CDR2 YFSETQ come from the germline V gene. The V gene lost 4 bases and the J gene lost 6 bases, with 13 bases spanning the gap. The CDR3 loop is CASSVDSSPGELFF. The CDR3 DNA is TGCGCCAGCAGCGTTGACAGTTCCCCCGGGGAGCTGTTTTTT.

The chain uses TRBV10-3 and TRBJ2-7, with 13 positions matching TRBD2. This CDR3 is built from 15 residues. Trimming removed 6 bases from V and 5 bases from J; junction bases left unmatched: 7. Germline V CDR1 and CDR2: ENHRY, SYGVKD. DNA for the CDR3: TGTGCCATCAGCGGGACTAGCGGGGAATGGAACGAGCAGTACTTC. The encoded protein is CAISGTSGEWNEQYF.

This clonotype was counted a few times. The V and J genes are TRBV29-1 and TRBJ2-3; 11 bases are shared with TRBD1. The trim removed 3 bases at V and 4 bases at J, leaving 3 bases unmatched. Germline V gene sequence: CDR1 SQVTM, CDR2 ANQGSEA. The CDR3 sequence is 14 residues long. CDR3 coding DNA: TGCAGCGTTGAGAGGACAGGGGGCCCAGATACGCAGTATTTT. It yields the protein CSVERTGGPDTQYF.

CDR3 nucleotide sequence: TGCGCCAGCAGCCAAGCAGGGGGAAGGACCCGGGAGCTGTTTTTT. This codes for CASSQAGGRTRELFF. The chain recombines TRBV4-3 with TRBJ2-2; 7 bases line up with TRBD1. Looked up from germline, CDR1 is LGHNA and CDR2 is YSLEER. The V gene end was trimmed by 1 base and the J gene end by 9 bases; junction bases not matched to a gene: 8. This CDR3 contains 15 residues.

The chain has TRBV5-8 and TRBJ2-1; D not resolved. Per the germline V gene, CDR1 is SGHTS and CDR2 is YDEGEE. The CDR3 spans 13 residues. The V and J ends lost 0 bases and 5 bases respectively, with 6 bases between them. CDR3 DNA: TGTGCCAGCAGCTTGGATGTCGACAATGAGCAGTTCTTC. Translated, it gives CASSLDVDNEQFF.

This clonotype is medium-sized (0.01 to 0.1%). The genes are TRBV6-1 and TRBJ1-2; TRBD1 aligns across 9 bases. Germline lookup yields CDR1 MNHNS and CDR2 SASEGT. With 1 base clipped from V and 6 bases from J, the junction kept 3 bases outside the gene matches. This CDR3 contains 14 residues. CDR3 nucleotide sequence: TGTGCCAGCAGTGAAGGGGGGACAGGGAATGGCTACACCTTC. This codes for CASSEGGTGNGYTF.

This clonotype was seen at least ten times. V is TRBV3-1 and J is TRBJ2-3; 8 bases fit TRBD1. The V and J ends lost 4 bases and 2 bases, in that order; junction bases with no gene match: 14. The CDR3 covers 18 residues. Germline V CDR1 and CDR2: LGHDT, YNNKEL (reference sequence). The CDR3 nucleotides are TGTGCCAGCAGCCTCAGGGGGCGCCTGCCTTCCCCCACAGATACGCAGTATTTT. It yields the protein CASSLRGRLPSPTDTQYF.

CDR3 region: CSGLGGFGNTIYF. CDR3 bases: TGCAGCGGACTAGGGGGATTTGGAAACACCATATATTTT. The gene calls are TRBV29-1 and TRBJ1-3, with D possibly TRBD1 on 6 matching bases. The CDR3 extends over 13 amino acids. Germline V CDR1 and CDR2: SQVTM, ANQGSEA. V shed 7 bases and J shed 3 bases, with 13 bases lying between them.

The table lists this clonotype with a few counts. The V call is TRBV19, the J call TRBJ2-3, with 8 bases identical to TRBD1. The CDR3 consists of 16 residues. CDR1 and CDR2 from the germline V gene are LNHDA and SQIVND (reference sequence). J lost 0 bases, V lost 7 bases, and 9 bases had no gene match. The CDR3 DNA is TGTGCCAGTACAGGGACAGGCCTCGCTAGCACAGATACGCAGTATTTT. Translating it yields CASTGTGLASTDTQYF.

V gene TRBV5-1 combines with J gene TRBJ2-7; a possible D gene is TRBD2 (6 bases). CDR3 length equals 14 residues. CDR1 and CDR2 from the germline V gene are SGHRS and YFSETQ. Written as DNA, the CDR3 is TGCCTCAGTTCCCCAGACGGGAGCTCCTACGAGCAGTACTTC. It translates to CLSSPDGSSYEQYF.

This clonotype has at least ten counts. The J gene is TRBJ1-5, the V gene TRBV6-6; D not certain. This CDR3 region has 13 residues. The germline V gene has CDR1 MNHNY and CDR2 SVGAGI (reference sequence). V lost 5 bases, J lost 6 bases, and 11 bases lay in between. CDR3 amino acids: CASSLYEGQPQHF. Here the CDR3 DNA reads TGTGCCAGCAGTCTGTACGAGGGTCAGCCCCAGCATTTT.

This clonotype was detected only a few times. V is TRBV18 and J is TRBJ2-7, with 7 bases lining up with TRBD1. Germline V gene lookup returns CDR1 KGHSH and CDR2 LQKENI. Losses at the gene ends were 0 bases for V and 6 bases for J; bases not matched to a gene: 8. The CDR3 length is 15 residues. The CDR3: CASSPPAGQVAEQYF. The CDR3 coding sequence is TGTGCCAGCTCACCACCGGCAGGACAGGTAGCCGAGCAGTACTTC.